This TCR beta chain comes out of a study of beta chain features in type 1 diabetes. About the research overall: Patients did not differ from healthy donors in age, gender or cell yield.

The purity of all sorted populations exceeded 98%. This clone was recorded only once. Its antigen is not known. General study points: There was a possibility that cDNA sequencing over-represented cells with high TCR expression. Researchers report that Type 1 diabetes patients had moderately but significantly shorter TCRB CDR3s across all four CD4+ subsets. Compared to healthy donors, patients appeared to have naive, central memory and Treg TCRB repertoires that were more alike.

The investigators reverse transcribed all of the isolated RNA, so they sequenced expressed TCRB transcripts. Clones were read by immunoSEQ multiplex PCR, and TCRdb kept only the in-frame ones, dropping some. The sample includes over 600,000 clones, roughly 12% of them seen just once. The CDR3 covers 15 residues. The V end lost 0 bases, the J end lost 4 bases, and 10 bases lay between the germline ends. CDR1 is SGDLS, CDR2 YYNGEE, per germline. V and J are TRBV9 and TRBJ2-2; no definite D call. The receptor was isolated from a man under 40 with type 1 diabetes. Sequencing was performed on naive CD4+ T cells from blood. The CDR3 spells CASSVGWLPTGELFF. CDR3 coding DNA: TGTGCCAGCAGCGTAGGATGGCTCCCCACCGGGGAGCTGTTTTTT.